This TCR beta chain was identified in a study of blood T cell repertoires in COVID-19. Study-level information: Sites across the United States, Italy and Spain contributed samples from acute and convalescent COVID-19.

In germline, CDR1 is SEHNR, CDR2 FQNEAQ (reference sequence). Trimming at V came to 4 bases and at J to 3 bases, leaving 12 bases not matched to a gene. CDR3 size: 17 residues. The authors' processing: Amplified reference gene primers provided the basis for estimating nucleated cell counts. TCRdb's table, derived via immunoSEQ multiplex PCR, lists solely in-frame clones and lacks some. The V and J calls and clone size come from that table; D and trimming were worked out from the DNA. Seen here are 250,000 to 350,000 clones, around 86% observed once, and the top ten hold less than 0.95%. The source of this sequence is a woman aged 40 to 50 who had recovered from COVID-19. The sample was peripheral blood. This rearrangement joins TRBV7-9 to TRBJ1-5; 7 bases map to TRBD1. CDR3 residues: CASSWGAGDSFNQPQHF. Here the CDR3 DNA reads TGTGCCAGCAGCTGGGGGGCAGGGGACAGCTTCAATCAGCCCCAGCATTTT.